The present TCR beta chain was sequenced within a study of Ad26.COV2.S vaccination and SARS-CoV-2 variants. Whole-study context: Recipients of Ad26.COV2.S got it intramuscularly, once or twice 56 days apart. Study findings and constraints: Ad26.COV2.S recipients had broader spike-specific TCRs (P = 0.0014).

Libraries were prepared by immunoSEQ multiplex PCR; TCRdb keeps only in-frame clonotypes and omits some of them. The top ten hold roughly 13% of the sample, which has about 480,000 clones, 70% to 90% seen once. The CDR3 extends over 13 amino acids. The V gene lost 7 bases and the J gene lost 3 bases, with 12 bases spanning the gap. For this clone: What it binds is unknown.

Noted treatment: roughly 19 received Ad26.COV2.S at low or high dose, single or two shots; about five received placebo; per-sample allocation not given. Each sample was drawn 63 days after the first injection (of vaccine or placebo). An Ad26 vector that expressed Wuhan-strain SARS-CoV-2 spike constituted the vaccine. Sequencing used peripheral blood, obtained in a trial of Ad26.COV2.S vaccine versus placebo. The rearrangement links TRBV12-3 or TRBV12-4 to TRBJ1-1; D is ambiguous. This TCR was recovered from a person aged 18 to 59 who received the Ad26.COV2.S COVID-19 vaccine or a placebo. The CDR3 DNA follows: TGTGCCAGCATCCCCCGGGGATACACTGAAGCTTTCTTT. Amino acid sequence: CASIPRGYTEAFF.